The clone carrying this TCR beta chain showed up many times. The target antigen is unknown. J lost 2 bases, V lost 2 bases, and 1 base had no gene match. The CDR3 extends over 13 amino acids. Germline V gene sequence: CDR1 DFQATT, CDR2 SNEGSKA (reference sequence). The data were taken from a study of response to subunit inactivated influenza vaccine. Points from the study as a whole: Few new T cells, the authors suggested, are recruited by each seasonal influenza vaccination.

TCRdb itself ran the RT-PCR reads through MiXCR, one entry per CDR3 protein. The repertoire holds fewer than 600,000 distinct CDR3 sequences, with approximately 7.8% as singletons. The TCR comes from a man between 50 and 69 years old who received an inactivated influenza vaccine. Sequenced here: PBMCs from blood, sampled less than 30 months after vaccination. This chain connects TRBV20-1 to TRBJ2-3, with 7 bases fitting TRBD2. CDR3 nucleotides: TGCAGTGCTAGACTAGCGGTCACAGATACGCAGTATTTT. This codes for CSARLAVTDTQYF.